This is a list of T cell receptor beta chains from one sample in a study of T-cell reconstitution after alpha-beta-depleted transplantation in children. MiXCR was run by TCRdb on the PCR reads, yielding one entry per CDR3 protein. Among almost 250,000 distinct CDR3 sequences, roughly 24% were seen once, and the ten largest hold less than 3.5%. Sequences were derived from PBMCs, sampled before TCRalphabeta/CD19-depleted stem cell transplant. All receptors come from a girl aged 2-10 years with Fanconi anemia, due to receive a stem cell transplant. CDR3s leave out the opening cysteine and the closing phenylalanine or tryptophan.

J gene: TRBJ2-7; V gene: TRBV2; CDR3 protein: ASKRETGSYEQY
J gene: TRBJ2-1; V gene: TRBV12-3/TRBV12-4; CDR3 protein: ASSLFPSGRRYEQF
J gene: TRBJ1-4; V gene: TRBV9; CDR3 protein: ASSVGDRGEKLF
J gene: TRBJ1-1; V gene: TRBV20-1; CDR3 protein: SARDRTGPTEAF
J gene: TRBJ2-1; V gene: TRBV20-1; CDR3 protein: SASSLATSYNEQL
J gene: TRBJ1-4; V gene: TRBV5-1; CDR3 protein: ASSLDFRRRNEKLF
J gene: TRBJ2-3; V gene: TRBV9; CDR3 protein: ASSLRTGSTDTQY
J gene: TRBJ2-5; V gene: TRBV29-1; CDR3 protein: SVIFLKETQY
J gene: TRBJ2-1; V gene: TRBV7-3; CDR3 protein: ASSSEAGGPYNEQF
J gene: TRBJ2-3; V gene: TRBV4-2; CDR3 protein: ASSRQISEY
J gene: TRBJ2-3; V gene: TRBV20-1; CDR3 protein: SAKIGGLGTDTQY
J gene: TRBJ2-7; V gene: TRBV29-1; CDR3 protein: SVERDRGMGEQY
J gene: TRBJ2-7; V gene: TRBV20-1; CDR3 protein: SADDSIQYEQY
J gene: TRBJ2-3; V gene: TRBV20-1; CDR3 protein: RPGTSLDTQY
J gene: TRBJ2-7; V gene: TRBV18; CDR3 protein: ASSPRRAGGMIAWSHEQY
J gene: TRBJ2-7; V gene: TRBV20-1; CDR3 protein: SANRGPYEQY
J gene: TRBJ2-3; V gene: TRBV12-3/TRBV12-4; CDR3 protein: ASSLTSPDTQY
J gene: TRBJ1-5; V gene: TRBV20-1; CDR3 protein: SARGWAEDQPQH
J gene: TRBJ2-7; V gene: TRBV27; CDR3 protein: ASSLFARGLDEQY
J gene: TRBJ1-2; V gene: TRBV3-1; CDR3 protein: ASSPPGAAYGYT
J gene: TRBJ2-6; V gene: TRBV29-1; CDR3 protein: SVDLGPQNSGANVLT
J gene: TRBJ1-1; V gene: TRBV29-1; CDR3 protein: SVGIDALNTEAF
J gene: TRBJ2-2; V gene: TRBV12-5; CDR3 protein: ASGAPGQGPWGELF
J gene: TRBJ2-5; V gene: TRBV4-2; CDR3 protein: ASSQDVGGTETQY
J gene: TRBJ2-5; V gene: TRBV20-1; CDR3 protein: SARVRETQY
J gene: TRBJ2-3; V gene: TRBV12-3/TRBV12-4; CDR3 protein: ASSPDRGGDTQY
J gene: TRBJ2-1; V gene: TRBV15; CDR3 protein: ATSADRVVNEQF
J gene: TRBJ1-2; V gene: TRBV20-1; CDR3 protein: SANRPAGHLNYGYT
J gene: TRBJ2-5; V gene: TRBV20-1; CDR3 protein: SALKTSFTETQY
J gene: TRBJ2-4; V gene: TRBV9; CDR3 protein: ASSTWTGMNIQY
J gene: TRBJ1-2; V gene: TRBV20-1; CDR3 protein: SAAAGDYGYT
J gene: TRBJ1-2; V gene: TRBV29-1; CDR3 protein: SVEGGQGTFVRGGYT
J gene: TRBJ1-5; V gene: TRBV12-3/TRBV12-4; CDR3 protein: ASSLWGQPQH
J gene: TRBJ2-3; V gene: TRBV18; CDR3 protein: ASSPKTGTVLTDTQY
J gene: TRBJ2-7; V gene: TRBV5-1; CDR3 protein: ASSLGLGPSYEQY
J gene: TRBJ2-1; V gene: TRBV20-1; CDR3 protein: SAGELASYNEQF
J gene: TRBJ1-2; V gene: TRBV12-3/TRBV12-4; CDR3 protein: ASSNSGPYGYT
J gene: TRBJ2-1; V gene: TRBV5-1; CDR3 protein: ASSLEPGSYNEQF
J gene: TRBJ1-2; V gene: TRBV20-1; CDR3 protein: SARQLGQYYGYT
J gene: TRBJ2-7; V gene: TRBV20-1; CDR3 protein: SVAGGWGYNEQY
J gene: TRBJ1-5; V gene: TRBV20-1; CDR3 protein: SASSGAQPQH
J gene: TRBJ2-5; V gene: TRBV15; CDR3 protein: ATSRDIGTETSGEETQY
J gene: TRBJ1-4; V gene: TRBV5-1; CDR3 protein: ASSLIATNEKLF
J gene: TRBJ2-7; V gene: TRBV29-1; CDR3 protein: SVGSHEQY
J gene: TRBJ2-7; V gene: TRBV13; CDR3 protein: ASSHGPTGEQY
J gene: TRBJ2-3; V gene: TRBV4-2; CDR3 protein: ASSQAAGETDTQY
J gene: TRBJ1-5; V gene: TRBV12-3/TRBV12-4; CDR3 protein: ASSFQFQPQH
J gene: TRBJ2-7; V gene: TRBV12-3/TRBV12-4; CDR3 protein: ASSTTGDYEQY
J gene: TRBJ1-3; V gene: TRBV29-1; CDR3 protein: SVGSGTGPGGNTIY
J gene: TRBJ2-1; V gene: TRBV24-1; CDR3 protein: ATSEPTGGLGNEQF
J gene: TRBJ2-3; V gene: TRBV5-1; CDR3 protein: ASSFGATDTQY